This TCR beta chain was recorded in a study of T cells in localized non-small cell lung cancer. Study results and caveats: Among the top 100 tumor clones, a median around 62 appeared in adjacent lung. A single tumor region was sequenced, leaving heterogeneity possible. Uninvolved adjacent lung showed peak T cell clonality, exceeding tumor. Those with higher blood T cell density had longer overall survival.

Profiled with immunoSEQ multiplex PCR; TCRdb holds only in-frame clones, not every one. Counted here are 50,000 to 75,000 clones, about 90% occurring once; the ten biggest clones make up less than 25%. V was clipped by 5 bases and J by 0 bases, with 11 bases between them. CDR3 size: 15 residues. CDR1 and CDR2 (germline): SGHTA, FQGNSA. Of note for this clone: Its antigen is unidentified.

The receptor comes from a man aged 40-75 years with stage I squamous cell lung carcinoma. This specimen was peripheral blood, taken before any cancer treatment. V and J are TRBV7-2 and TRBJ1-5; a possible D gene is TRBD1 (6 bases). DNA of the CDR3: TGTGCCAGCAGCCCTGGACAGTATAGCAATCAGCCCCAGCATTTT. Translation: CASSPGQYSNQPQHF.